These 28 T cell receptor beta chains were all obtained from the same sample, sequenced in a study of cytomegalovirus exposure and HLA in healthy donors (dated by TCRdb to about 2017). The library was built by means of the immunoSEQ multiplex PCR assay. A mixture of 60 forward primers for TCR Vbeta segments and 13 reverse primers for TCR Jbeta segments was used in the multiplex PCR. Imported from immuneACCESS, the table was reduced by TCRdb to in-frame sequences with V and J called. These copies leave out some clones; in studies compared against another copy, an unresolved V gene accounts for under half, and the cause of the remainder is not known. The sample yields around 120,000 clones; about 83% were counted once. The top ten clonotypes cover less than 1.5% of the sample. Material for sequencing was PBMCs. These receptors all stem from a girl aged 2 to 10 in good health and CMV-seronegative.

The chain couples TRBV4-1 to TRBJ2-3; 7 nucleotides line up with TRBD1. V gave up 1 base and J gave up 6 bases; unmatched junction bases: 13. Germline V lookup: CDR1 MGHRA, CDR2 YSYEKL. This CDR3 spans 17 amino acids. For the CDR3, the DNA is TGCGCCAGCAGCCAAGGGCGGATCCGACAGGGCTTCGATACGCAGTATTTT. Residues: CASSQGRIRQGFDTQYF.

The J gene is TRBJ2-7, the V gene TRBV5-1; 7 bases fit TRBD2. CDR1 is SGHRS and CDR2 is YFSETQ in the germline V gene. The CDR3 consists of 16 residues. With 4 bases clipped from V and 0 bases from J, the junction kept 10 bases outside the gene matches. DNA of the CDR3: TGCGCCAGCAGCACTAATTCGGGGGGAAACTCCTACGAGCAGTACTTC. This encodes CASSTNSGGNSYEQYF.

This sequence joins TRBV6-1 and TRBJ1-1; D is uncertain. CDR1 and CDR2 (germline): MNHNS, SASEGT. The V end was cut by 4 bases, the J end by 8 bases, with 20 bases between. There are 15 residues in the CDR3. The CDR3 here is CASSARTGPTIEAFF. The CDR3 DNA reads TGTGCCAGCAGTGCAAGAACCGGGCCGACTATAGAAGCTTTCTTT.

The V gene is TRBV4-1, the J gene TRBJ2-7, with D tentatively TRBD2 (5 bases). This CDR3 is 14 amino acids long. V lost 2 bases and J lost 4, with 12 bases in between. Germline CDR1 MGHRA, CDR2 YSYEKL. In DNA form, the CDR3 reads TGCGCCAGCAGCCAATCATTCGAGCGGTACGAGCAGTACTTC. Translating it yields CASSQSFERYEQYF.

The J gene is TRBJ2-3, the V gene TRBV2; 7 nucleotides align to TRBD2. The CDR3 extends over 15 amino acids. J was trimmed by 1 base and V by 3 bases; bases with no gene match: 4. The germline V gene has CDR1 SNHLY and CDR2 FYNNEI. Written as DNA, the CDR3 is TGTGCCAGCAGTGACGTGGGAGGGGGCACAGATACGCAGTATTTT. As protein: CASSDVGGGTDTQYF.

This sequence joins TRBV7-9 and TRBJ1-1, with D maybe TRBD1 (6 bases). The germline CDR1 and CDR2 sequences are SEHNR and FQNEAQ (reference sequence). Trimming stripped 3 bases from V and 0 bases from J, with 11 bases between. The length of the CDR3 is 15 residues. DNA for the CDR3: TGTGCCAGCAGCTTCGATCAGGGGCTGAACACTGAAGCTTTCTTT. It yields the protein CASSFDQGLNTEAFF.

The chain employs TRBV19 and TRBJ1-5, with 7 bases identical to TRBD1. In germline, CDR1 is LNHDA, CDR2 SQIVND (reference sequence). This CDR3 is 13 amino acids long. Trimming at V came to 9 bases and at J to 6 bases, leaving 8 bases not matched to a gene. The CDR3 reads CASKTTGSQPQHF. The CDR3 bases are TGTGCCAGCAAAACGACAGGGTCTCAGCCCCAGCATTTT.

A few counts support this clone. The CDR3 region has the DNA TGTGCCAGCAGCGAAAGCGGGGGGGCCGGGGAGACCCAGTACTTC. Translating gives CASSESGGAGETQYF. The chain uses TRBV9 and TRBJ2-5; 10 bases agree with TRBD2. This CDR3 has 15 amino acids. V shed 3 bases and J 5 bases; nucleotides not matched to a gene: 7. Germline V gene sequence: CDR1 SGDLS, CDR2 YYNGEE.

J is TRBJ2-7 and V is TRBV2; D remains unclear. V lost 6 bases, J lost 1 base, and 10 bases lay in between. Germline V gives CDR1 SNHLY, CDR2 FYNNEI. The CDR3 consists of 13 residues. This chain's CDR3 is CASRIDGSYEQYF. CDR3 bases: TGTGCCAGCAGGATTGACGGGTCCTACGAGCAGTACTTC.

Only one count was recorded for this clone. The chain links TRBV27 to TRBJ1-2; TRBD1 agrees at 12 bases. Germline CDR1 is MNHEY and CDR2 is SMNVEV (reference sequence). The CDR3 consists of 16 residues. V was pared by 6 bases and J by 3 bases, with 8 bases of the junction left unmatched. The DNA of the CDR3 is TGTGCCAGCAGGCGTACGGGACAGGGGGCCTACTATGGCTACACCTTC. It encodes CASRRTGQGAYYGYTF.

The gene calls are TRBV9 and TRBJ2-1; 10 nucleotides match TRBD2. Germline trimming cut 1 base from V and 9 bases from J; bases unmatched to any gene: 4. CDR3 length: 14 residues. CDR1 and CDR2 (germline): SGDLS, YYNGEE. In DNA form, the CDR3 reads TGTGCCAGCAGCGTAAGCGGGGGGGCGAGTGAGCAGTTCTTC. Amino acid sequence: CASSVSGGASEQFF.

V gene TRBV19 combines with J gene TRBJ2-5; D may be TRBD2 (6 bases). CDR3 length: 16 amino acids. With 3 bases removed from V and 0 bases from J, the gap between germline ends came to 14 bases. Germline V gene lookup returns CDR1 LNHDA and CDR2 SQIVND (reference sequence). CDR3 loop: CASSIPSVRNQETQYF. DNA of the CDR3: TGTGCCAGTAGTATTCCTAGCGTCCGAAACCAAGAGACCCAGTACTTC.

The J gene is TRBJ1-1, the V gene TRBV10-2, with 7 bases identical to TRBD1. This CDR3 has 15 amino acids. CDR1 and CDR2 (germline): WSHSY, SAAADI. V dropped 6 bases and J dropped 4; count of bases not matched to a gene: 11. DNA for the CDR3: TGCGCCAGCAGATCTCTATACAGGGGAAGCACTGAAGCTTTCTTT. Translation gives CASRSLYRGSTEAFF.

This chain links TRBV30 with TRBJ1-2; 12 positions agree with TRBD1. Looked up from germline, CDR1 is GTSNPN and CDR2 is SVGIG (reference sequence). The CDR3 contains 15 residues. J lost 8 bases, V lost 1 base, and 8 bases had no gene match. The CDR3 loop reads CAWSGLRDRGPGYTF. As DNA, the CDR3 is TGTGCCTGGAGTGGTCTTAGGGACAGGGGGCCCGGCTACACCTTC. The full variable domain, in which reference TRBV30 and TRBJ1-2 provide the parts outside the CDR3, is SQTIHQWPATLVQPVGSPLSLECTVEGTSNPNLYWYRQAAGRGLQLLFYSVGIGQISSEVPQNLSASRPQDRQFILSSKKLLLSDSGFYLCAWSGLRDRGPGYTFGSGTRLTVV.

This sequence joins TRBV9 and TRBJ2-3; no reliable D call. From germline, CDR1 is SGDLS and CDR2 YYNGEE. V gave up 0 bases and J gave up 0 bases, with 5 bases separating them. CDR3 length equals 14 residues. The CDR3 sequence: CASSVDGSTDTQYF. Here the CDR3 DNA reads TGTGCCAGCAGCGTAGACGGGAGCACAGATACGCAGTATTTT.

The chain joins TRBV7-9 to TRBJ2-4, with 7 bases aligning to TRBD1. The length of the CDR3 is 15 residues. The germline CDR1 and CDR2 sequences are SEHNR and FQNEAQ (reference sequence). Trimming cost V 2 bases and J 7 bases; bases outside gene matches: 8. CDR3 sequence (DNA): TGTGCCAGCAGCTTATCGGACAGGTTCGGGAACATTCAGTACTTC. It encodes CASSLSDRFGNIQYF.

This clone was detected a few times. J is TRBJ2-3 and V is TRBV19; perhaps TRBD2 as D (6 bases). Trimming cost V 3 bases and J 0 bases, with 10 bases left between them. This CDR3 is 15 amino acids long. Germline V CDR1 and CDR2: LNHDA, SQIVND (reference sequence). The CDR3 DNA follows: TGTGCCAGTAGTATGGGGGGACCAAGCACAGATACGCAGTATTTT. Protein product: CASSMGGPSTDTQYF.

The chain recombines TRBV7-3 with TRBJ2-7; TRBD2 matches 7 bases. V dropped 5 bases and J dropped 7; count of bases not matched to a gene: 14. CDR1 SGHTA and CDR2 FQGTGA come from the germline V gene. This CDR3 comprises 15 residues. This chain's CDR3 is CASSRGLVHPGEQYF. CDR3 nucleotides: TGTGCCAGCAGCCGTGGACTAGTTCATCCGGGAGAGCAGTACTTC.

The rearrangement uses TRBV7-2 and TRBJ2-7; a weak D match, TRBD2 (5 bases). V dropped 3 bases and J dropped 2 bases, with 11 bases sitting between them. This CDR3 spans 14 amino acids. The V gene's germline CDR1 is SGHTA and CDR2 FQGNSA. CDR3: CASSFDAGPYEQYF. The CDR3 DNA reads TGTGCCAGCAGCTTCGATGCGGGCCCCTACGAGCAGTACTTC.

V usage is TRBV30 and J usage is TRBJ1-5; D remains unclear. CDR1 and CDR2 (germline): GTSNPN, SVGIG (reference sequence). The CDR3 consists of 12 residues. Trimming left V 3 bases short and J 15 bases short, with 18 bases between. CDR3 amino acids: CAWSSRDTAPHF. CDR3 in DNA: TGTGCCTGGAGCTCCCGAGATACAGCTCCGCATTTT.

The chain combines TRBV10-3 with TRBJ2-3, with D possibly matching TRBD1 (5 bases). V was clipped by 2 bases and J by 1 base, with 7 bases between them. Per germline, CDR1 ENHRY and CDR2 SYGVKD. This CDR3 spans 14 amino acids. The CDR3 bases are TGTGCCATCAGTGAGGGGGCTGGCACAGATACGCAGTATTTT. Encoded protein: CAISEGAGTDTQYF.

The chain is built from TRBV13 and TRBJ2-4; D remains unclear. CDR1 is PRHDT, CDR2 FYEKMQ, per germline (reference sequence). There are 15 residues in the CDR3. V lost 3 bases and J 2 bases, leaving 11 bases between the germline ends. This chain's CDR3 is CASSLRQESKNIQYF. In DNA, the CDR3 is TGTGCCAGCAGCTTGCGTCAGGAATCCAAAAACATTCAGTACTTC.

In its sample, this clone is medium-sized. CDR3 sequence: CASSDSSSGEYNEQFF. CDR3 coding DNA: TGTGCCAGCAGTGACTCCTCTAGCGGAGAATACAATGAGCAGTTCTTC. The chain links TRBV6-4 to TRBJ2-1; TRBD2 matches 7 bases. With V trimmed by 0 bases and J by 4 bases, 6 bases remained unmatched. The CDR3 has 16 amino acids. The V gene's germline CDR1 is MRHNA and CDR2 SNTAGT.

The chain uses TRBV4-3 and TRBJ1-2; perhaps TRBD1 as D (5 bases). Germline CDR1 LGHNA, CDR2 YSLEER. With 6 bases removed from V and 3 bases from J, the gap between germline ends came to 11 bases. The CDR3 runs 13 residues. The CDR3 region is CASSHRGDYGYTF. The DNA of the CDR3 is TGCGCCAGCAGTCACCGGGGGGACTATGGCTACACCTTC.

The rearrangement joins TRBV5-1 to TRBJ1-4; D not certain. CDR1 is SGHRS and CDR2 is YFSETQ in the germline V gene. The ends were cut back, 2 bases at V and 0 bases at J, with 8 bases in the middle. The CDR3 is 15 amino acids. CDR3 protein: CASSFGVATNEKLFF. The CDR3 DNA reads as TGCGCCAGCAGCTTCGGGGTTGCAACTAATGAAAAACTGTTTTTT. The full variable domain, completed using reference TRBV5-1 and TRBJ1-4, is KAGVTQTPRYLIKTRGQQVTLSCSPISGHRSVSWYQQTPGQGLQFLFEYFSETQRNKGNFPGRFSGRQFSNSRSEMNVSTLELGDSALYLCASSFGVATNEKLFFGSGTQLSVL.

This sequence joins TRBV27 and TRBJ2-7; possibly TRBD2 for D (6 bases). There are 14 residues in the CDR3. Looked up from germline, CDR1 is MNHEY and CDR2 is SMNVEV (reference sequence). V lost 1 base and J lost 5, with 12 bases in between. The CDR3 region has the DNA TGTGCCAGCAGTTTATTTCTTCCTAGCGACGAGCAGTACTTC. Protein product: CASSLFLPSDEQYF.

The chain's CDR3 is CASSEALTGPYIPYGYTF. As DNA, the CDR3 is TGTGCCAGCAGTGAAGCGTTGACAGGCCCATATATCCCCTATGGCTACACCTTC. V gene TRBV6-1 combines with J gene TRBJ1-2, with a possible D match to TRBD1 (6 bases). Per germline, CDR1 MNHNS and CDR2 SASEGT. This CDR3 has 18 amino acids. Trimming shortened V by 0 bases and J by 4 bases, and 21 bases separated the two germline ends.

The V gene is TRBV19, the J gene TRBJ2-7; D possibly corresponds to TRBD1 (6 bases). From germline, CDR1 is LNHDA and CDR2 SQIVND (reference sequence). Trimming stripped 5 bases from V and 5 bases from J, with 13 bases between. The CDR3 has 13 amino acids. CDR3 amino acids: CASSVTGWHEQYF. The CDR3 DNA is TGTGCCAGTAGTGTGACAGGTTGGCACGAGCAGTACTTC.